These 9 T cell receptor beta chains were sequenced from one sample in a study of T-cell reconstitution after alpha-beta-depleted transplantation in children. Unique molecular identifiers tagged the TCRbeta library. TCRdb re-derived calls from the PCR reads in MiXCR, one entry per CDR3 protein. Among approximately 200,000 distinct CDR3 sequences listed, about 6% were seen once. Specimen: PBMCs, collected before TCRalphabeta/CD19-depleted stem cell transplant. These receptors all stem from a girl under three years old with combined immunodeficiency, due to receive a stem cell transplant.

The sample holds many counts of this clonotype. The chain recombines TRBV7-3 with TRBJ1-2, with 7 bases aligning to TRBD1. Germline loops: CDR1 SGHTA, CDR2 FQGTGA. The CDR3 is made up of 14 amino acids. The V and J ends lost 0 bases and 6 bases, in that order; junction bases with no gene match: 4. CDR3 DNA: TGTGCCAGCAGCTTAACCGGGACAGAGGATGGCTACACCTTC. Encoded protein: CASSLTGTEDGYTF.

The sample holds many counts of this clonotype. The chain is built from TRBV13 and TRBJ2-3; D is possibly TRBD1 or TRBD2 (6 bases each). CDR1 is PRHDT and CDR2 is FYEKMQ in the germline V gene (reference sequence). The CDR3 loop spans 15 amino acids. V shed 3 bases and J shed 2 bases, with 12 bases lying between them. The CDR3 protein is CASSLRGAYTDTQYF. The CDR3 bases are TGTGCCAGCAGCTTGAGGGGGGCCTACACAGATACGCAGTATTTT. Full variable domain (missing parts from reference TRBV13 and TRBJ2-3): AAGVIQSPRHLIKEKRETATLKCYPIPRHDTVYWYQQGPGQDPQFLISFYEKMQSDKGSIPDRFSAQQFSDYHSELNMSSLELGDSALYFCASSLRGAYTDTQYFGPGTRLTVL.

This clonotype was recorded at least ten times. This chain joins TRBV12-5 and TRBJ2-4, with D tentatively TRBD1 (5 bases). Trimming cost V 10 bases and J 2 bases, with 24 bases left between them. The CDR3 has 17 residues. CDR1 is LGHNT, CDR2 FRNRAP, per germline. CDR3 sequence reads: CATPGGAGRSTKNIQYF. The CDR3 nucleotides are TGTGCTACCCCCGGTGGGGCAGGCAGGAGTACCAAAAACATTCAGTACTTC.

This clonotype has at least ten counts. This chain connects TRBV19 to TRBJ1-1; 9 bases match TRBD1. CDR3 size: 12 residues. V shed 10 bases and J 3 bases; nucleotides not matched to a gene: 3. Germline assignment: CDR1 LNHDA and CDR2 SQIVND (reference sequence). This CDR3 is CATGQGYTEAFF. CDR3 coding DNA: TGTGCCACCGGACAGGGGTACACTGAAGCTTTCTTT.

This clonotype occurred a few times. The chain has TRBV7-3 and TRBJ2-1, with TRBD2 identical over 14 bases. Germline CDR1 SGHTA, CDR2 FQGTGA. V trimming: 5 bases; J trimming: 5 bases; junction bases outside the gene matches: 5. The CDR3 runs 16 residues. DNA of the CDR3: TGTGCCAGCAGCCGACTAGCGGGGGGGAACAACAATGAGCAGTTCTTC. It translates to CASSRLAGGNNNEQFF. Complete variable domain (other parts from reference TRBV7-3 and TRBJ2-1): GAGVSQTPSNKVTEKGKYVELRCDPISGHTALYWYRQSLGQGPEFLIYFQGTGAADDSGLPNDRFFAVRPEGSVSTLKIQRTERGDSAVYLCASSRLAGGNNNEQFFGPGTRLTVL.

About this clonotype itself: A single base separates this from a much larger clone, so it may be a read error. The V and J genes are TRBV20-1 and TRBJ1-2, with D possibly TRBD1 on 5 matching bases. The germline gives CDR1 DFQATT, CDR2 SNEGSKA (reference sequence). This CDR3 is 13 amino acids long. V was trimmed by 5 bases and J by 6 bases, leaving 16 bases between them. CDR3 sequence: CSAFQRQCDGYTF. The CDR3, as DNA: TGCAGTGCTTTCCAAAGACAGTGCGATGGCTACACCTTC.

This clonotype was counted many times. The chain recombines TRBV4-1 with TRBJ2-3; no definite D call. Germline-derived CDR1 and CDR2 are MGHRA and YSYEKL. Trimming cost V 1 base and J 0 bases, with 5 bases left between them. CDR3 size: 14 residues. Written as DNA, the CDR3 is TGCGCCAGCAGCCAAGTTGACAGCACAGATACGCAGTATTTT. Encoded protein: CASSQVDSTDTQYF.

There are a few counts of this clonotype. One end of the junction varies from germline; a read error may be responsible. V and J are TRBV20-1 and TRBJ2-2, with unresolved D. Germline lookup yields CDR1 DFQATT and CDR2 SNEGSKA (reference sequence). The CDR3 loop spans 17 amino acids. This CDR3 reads CCARDQGSGTTAGELFF. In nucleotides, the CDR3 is TGCTGTGCTAGAGATCAAGGAAGTGGCACTACGGCCGGGGAGCTGTTTTTT.

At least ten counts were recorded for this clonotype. The CDR3 DNA reads TGTGCCAGCAGTTTTGTCAGGGGGAAGACCCAGTACTTC. It translates to CASSFVRGKTQYF. The chain links TRBV6-5 to TRBJ2-5, with TRBD1 identical over 7 bases. CDR1 MNHEY and CDR2 SVGAGI come from the germline V gene. After removal of 4 bases from V and 6 bases from J, the junction contained 5 bases not matched to a gene. The CDR3 loop spans 13 amino acids.